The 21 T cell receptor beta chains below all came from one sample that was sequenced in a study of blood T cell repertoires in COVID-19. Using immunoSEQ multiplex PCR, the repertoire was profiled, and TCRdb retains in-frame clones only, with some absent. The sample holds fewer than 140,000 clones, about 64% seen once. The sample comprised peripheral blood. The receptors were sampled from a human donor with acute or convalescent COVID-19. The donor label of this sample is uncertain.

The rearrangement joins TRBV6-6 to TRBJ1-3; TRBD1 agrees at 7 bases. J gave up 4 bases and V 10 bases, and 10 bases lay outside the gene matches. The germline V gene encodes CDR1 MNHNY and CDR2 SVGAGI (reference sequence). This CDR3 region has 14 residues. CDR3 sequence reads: CATRTGTEGNTIYF. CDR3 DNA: TGTGCCACTAGAACCGGGACAGAAGGAAACACCATATATTTT.

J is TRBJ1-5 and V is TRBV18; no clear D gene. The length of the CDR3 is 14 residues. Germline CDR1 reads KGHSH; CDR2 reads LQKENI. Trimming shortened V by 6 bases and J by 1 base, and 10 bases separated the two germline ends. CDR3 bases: TGTGCCAGCTCCGGGTCCCGAAGCAATCAGCCCCAGCATTTT. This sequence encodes CASSGSRSNQPQHF.

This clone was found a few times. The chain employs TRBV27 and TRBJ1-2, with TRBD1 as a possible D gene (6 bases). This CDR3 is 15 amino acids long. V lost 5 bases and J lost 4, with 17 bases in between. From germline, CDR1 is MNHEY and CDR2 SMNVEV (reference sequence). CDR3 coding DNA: TGTGCCAGCAGTCCCTCACAGGGTTATGCCTATGGCTACACCTTC. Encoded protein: CASSPSQGYAYGYTF.

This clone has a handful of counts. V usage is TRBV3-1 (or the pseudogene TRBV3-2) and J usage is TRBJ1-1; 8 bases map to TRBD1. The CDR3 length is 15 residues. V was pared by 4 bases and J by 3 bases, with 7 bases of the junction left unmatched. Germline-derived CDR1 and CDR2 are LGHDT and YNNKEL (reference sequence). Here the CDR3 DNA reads TGTGCCAGCAGCCTCCGGACAGGGTTAGACACTGAAGCTTTCTTT. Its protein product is CASSLRTGLDTEAFF.

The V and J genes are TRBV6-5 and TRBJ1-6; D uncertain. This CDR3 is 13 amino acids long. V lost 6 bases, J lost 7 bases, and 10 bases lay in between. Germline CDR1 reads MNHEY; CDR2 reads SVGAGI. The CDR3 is CASSPVQNSPLHF. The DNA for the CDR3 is TGTGCCAGCAGCCCGGTCCAAAATTCACCCCTCCACTTT.

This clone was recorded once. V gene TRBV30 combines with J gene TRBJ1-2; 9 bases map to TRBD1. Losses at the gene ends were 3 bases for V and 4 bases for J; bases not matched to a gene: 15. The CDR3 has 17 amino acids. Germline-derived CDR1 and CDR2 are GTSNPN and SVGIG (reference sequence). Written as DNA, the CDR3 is TGTGCCTGGAGCGCCGGGACAGGGTGGGGGGGCTTCTATGGCTACACCTTC. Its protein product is CAWSAGTGWGGFYGYTF.

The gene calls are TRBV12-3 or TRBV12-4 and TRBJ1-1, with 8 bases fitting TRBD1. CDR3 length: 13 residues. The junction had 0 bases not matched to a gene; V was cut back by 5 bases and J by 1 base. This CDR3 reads CASSTGGNTEAFF. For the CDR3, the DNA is TGTGCCAGCAGTACAGGGGGGAACACTGAAGCTTTCTTT.

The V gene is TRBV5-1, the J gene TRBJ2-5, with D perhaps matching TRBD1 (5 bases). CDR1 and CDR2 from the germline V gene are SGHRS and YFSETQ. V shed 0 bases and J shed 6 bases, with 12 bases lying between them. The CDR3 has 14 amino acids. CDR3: CASSLVQGRKTQYF. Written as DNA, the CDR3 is TGCGCCAGCAGCTTGGTTCAGGGAAGGAAGACCCAGTACTTC.

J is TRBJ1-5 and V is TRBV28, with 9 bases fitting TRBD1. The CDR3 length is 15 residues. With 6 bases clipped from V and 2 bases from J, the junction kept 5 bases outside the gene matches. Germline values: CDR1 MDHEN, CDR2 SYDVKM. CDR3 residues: CASRKQGAGNQPQHF. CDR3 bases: TGTGCCAGCAGAAAACAGGGGGCTGGCAATCAGCCCCAGCATTTT. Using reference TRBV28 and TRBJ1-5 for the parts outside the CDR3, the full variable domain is DVKVTQSSRYLVKRTGEKVFLECVQDMDHENMFWYRQDPGLGLRLIYFSYDVKMKEKGDIPEGYSVSREKKERFSLILESASTNQTSMYLCASRKQGAGNQPQHFGDGTRLSIL.

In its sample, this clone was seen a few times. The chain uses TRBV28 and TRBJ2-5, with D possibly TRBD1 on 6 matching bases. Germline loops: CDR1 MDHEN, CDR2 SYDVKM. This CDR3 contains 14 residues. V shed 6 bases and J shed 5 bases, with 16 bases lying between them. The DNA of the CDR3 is TGTGCCAGCAGCATCAAACAGGGCGCGGAGACCCAGTACTTC. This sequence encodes CASSIKQGAETQYF.

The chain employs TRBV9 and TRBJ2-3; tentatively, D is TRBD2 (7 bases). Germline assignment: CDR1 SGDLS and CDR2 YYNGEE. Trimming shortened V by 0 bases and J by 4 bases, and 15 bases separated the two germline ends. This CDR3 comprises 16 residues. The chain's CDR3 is CASSVAHRGASDTQYF. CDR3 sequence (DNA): TGTGCCAGCAGCGTAGCTCATCGGGGGGCCTCAGATACGCAGTATTTT.

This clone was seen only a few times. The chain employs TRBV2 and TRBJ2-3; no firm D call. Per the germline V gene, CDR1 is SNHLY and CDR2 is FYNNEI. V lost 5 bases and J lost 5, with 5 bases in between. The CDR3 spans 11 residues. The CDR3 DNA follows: TGTGCCAGCAGTCCGAGAGATACGCAGTATTTT. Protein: CASSPRDTQYF.

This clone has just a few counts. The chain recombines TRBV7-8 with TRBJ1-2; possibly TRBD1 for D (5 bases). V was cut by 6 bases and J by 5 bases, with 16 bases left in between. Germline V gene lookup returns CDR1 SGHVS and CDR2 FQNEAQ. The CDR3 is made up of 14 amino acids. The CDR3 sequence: CASSPVAAGYGYTF. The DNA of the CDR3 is TGTGCCAGCAGTCCAGTAGCGGCAGGGTATGGCTACACCTTC. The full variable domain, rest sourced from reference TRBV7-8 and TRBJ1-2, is GAGVSQSPRYKVAKRGQDVALRCDPISGHVSLFWYQQALGQGPEFLTYFQNEAQLDKSGLPSDRFFAERPEGSVSTLKIQRTQQEDSAVYLCASSPVAAGYGYTFGSGTRLTVV.

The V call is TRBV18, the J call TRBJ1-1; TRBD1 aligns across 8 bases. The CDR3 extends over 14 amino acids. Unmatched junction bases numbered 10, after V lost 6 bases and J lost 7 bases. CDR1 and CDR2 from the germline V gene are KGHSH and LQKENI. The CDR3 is CASSNAGGRGEAFF. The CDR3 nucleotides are TGTGCCAGCTCTAACGCAGGGGGCAGAGGTGAAGCTTTCTTT.

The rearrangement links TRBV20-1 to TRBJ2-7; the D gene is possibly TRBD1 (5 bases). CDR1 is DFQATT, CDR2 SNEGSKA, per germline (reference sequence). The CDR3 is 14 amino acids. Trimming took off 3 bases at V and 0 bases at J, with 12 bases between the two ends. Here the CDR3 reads CSASRVQGSYEQYF. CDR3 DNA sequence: TGCAGTGCTAGTCGGGTTCAGGGCTCCTACGAGCAGTACTTC.

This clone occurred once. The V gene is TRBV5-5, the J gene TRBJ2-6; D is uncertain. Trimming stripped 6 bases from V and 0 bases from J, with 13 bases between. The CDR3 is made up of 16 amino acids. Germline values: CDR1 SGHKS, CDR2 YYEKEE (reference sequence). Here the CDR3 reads CASTLSLVSGANVLTF. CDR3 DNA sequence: TGTGCCAGCACCCTCTCGCTAGTCTCTGGGGCCAACGTCCTGACTTTC.

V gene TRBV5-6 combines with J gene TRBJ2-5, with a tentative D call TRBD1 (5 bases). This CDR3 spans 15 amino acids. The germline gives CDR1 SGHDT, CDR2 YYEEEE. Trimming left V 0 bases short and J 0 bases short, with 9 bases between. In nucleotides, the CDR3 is TGTGCCAGCAGCTTGGGACAGCCGTACCAAGAGACCCAGTACTTC. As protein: CASSLGQPYQETQYF.

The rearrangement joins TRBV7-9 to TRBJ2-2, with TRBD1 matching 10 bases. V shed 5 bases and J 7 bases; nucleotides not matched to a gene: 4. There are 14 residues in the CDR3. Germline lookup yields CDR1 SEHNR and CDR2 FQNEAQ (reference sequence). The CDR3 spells CASSGTGVGGELFF. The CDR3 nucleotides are TGTGCCAGCAGCGGGACAGGGGTTGGCGGGGAGCTGTTTTTT.

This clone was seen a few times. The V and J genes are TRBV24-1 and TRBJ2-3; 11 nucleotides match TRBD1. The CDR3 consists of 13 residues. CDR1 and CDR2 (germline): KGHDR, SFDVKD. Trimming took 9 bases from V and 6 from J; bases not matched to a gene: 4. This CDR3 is CATPGTGGDTQYF. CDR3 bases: TGTGCCACCCCCGGGACAGGGGGTGATACGCAGTATTTT.

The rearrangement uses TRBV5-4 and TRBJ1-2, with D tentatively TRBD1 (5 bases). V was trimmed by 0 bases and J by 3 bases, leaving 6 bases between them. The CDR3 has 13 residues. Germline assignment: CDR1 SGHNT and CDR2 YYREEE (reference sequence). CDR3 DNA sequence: TGTGCCAGCAGCTTGGAGGGGTACTATGGCTACACCTTC. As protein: CASSLEGYYGYTF.

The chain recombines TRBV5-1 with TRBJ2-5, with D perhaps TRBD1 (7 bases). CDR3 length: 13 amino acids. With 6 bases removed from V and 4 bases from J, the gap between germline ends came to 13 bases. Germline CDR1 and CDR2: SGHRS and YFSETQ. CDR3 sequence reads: CASNRGSGETQYF. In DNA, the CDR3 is TGCGCCAGCAACAGGGGTAGCGGAGAGACCCAGTACTTC. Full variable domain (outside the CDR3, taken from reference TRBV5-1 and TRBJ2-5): KAGVTQTPRYLIKTRGQQVTLSCSPISGHRSVSWYQQTPGQGLQFLFEYFSETQRNKGNFPGRFSGRQFSNSRSEMNVSTLELGDSALYLCASNRGSGETQYFGPGTRLLVL.